This note documents a single TCR beta chain sequence. This sample was taken from a study of neurological immune-mediated disorders. The wider study: Of the multiple sclerosis patients, some 34 in total, roughly 30 were relapsing-remitting and 3 were secondary progressive.

Unmatched junction bases numbered 2, after V lost 1 base and J lost 3 bases. Germline V gene data show CDR1 as LGHDT and CDR2 as YNNKEL (reference sequence). This CDR3 region has 14 residues. The unsorted libraries were prepared from 2 million PBMCs (stored at -80 C). It was by 5'RACE with 10-nucleotide random UMIs that the cDNA was made. TCRdb ran MiXCR on the 5' RACE reads and lists one entry per CDR3 protein. The table shows approximately 70,000 distinct CDR3 sequences, with around 3.9% occurring only once. This TCR came from a man aged 25-45 years with multiple sclerosis. Sequenced material: PBMCs. The chain combines TRBV3-1 with TRBJ2-7; 8 nucleotides match TRBD2. The CDR3 spells CASSQAGGDYEQYF. DNA for the CDR3: TGTGCCAGCAGCCAAGCGGGAGGGGACTACGAGCAGTACTTC.